The 21 T cell receptor beta chains given below trace back to one sample, sequenced in a study of cytomegalovirus exposure and HLA in healthy donors (dated by TCRdb to about 2017). Library preparation employed the immunoSEQ multiplex PCR assay. TCRdb took over this immuneACCESS table, retaining in-frame rearrangements with V and J assigned. Such tables are incomplete; in checked studies, under half of the missing clones stem from an unresolved V gene, and the remainder is unexplained. The sample data list 160,000 or so clones, and around 81% of these were observed just once. 2% to 2.5% of the sample comes from the top ten. The specimen sequenced was PBMCs. The source of these receptors is a young man in good health and CMV-seropositive.

The V call is TRBV7-9, the J call TRBJ2-3, with 10 positions matching TRBD2. The CDR3 is made up of 14 amino acids. In germline, CDR1 is SEHNR, CDR2 FQNEAQ (reference sequence). V was pared by 6 bases and J by 4 bases, with 4 bases of the junction left unmatched. CDR3 protein: CASRVAGGPDTQYF. Here the CDR3 DNA reads TGTGCCAGCAGGGTAGCGGGGGGCCCAGATACGCAGTATTTT.

The chain recombines TRBV27 with TRBJ1-4, with TRBD1 matching over 9 bases. J gave up 7 bases and V 5 bases, and 8 bases lay outside the gene matches. Germline V CDR1 and CDR2: MNHEY, SMNVEV (reference sequence). This CDR3 spans 15 amino acids. The CDR3 region is CASSTRQGVSEKLFF. CDR3 nucleotides: TGTGCCAGCAGTACCCGACAGGGGGTTAGTGAAAAACTGTTTTTT.

This rearrangement joins TRBV5-1 to TRBJ2-1; TRBD1 aligns across 9 bases. J gave up 8 bases and V 0 bases, and 6 bases lay outside the gene matches. In germline, CDR1 is SGHRS, CDR2 YFSETQ. The CDR3 covers 15 residues. The CDR3 protein is CASSLVGQGSDEQFF. The CDR3 DNA reads as TGCGCCAGCAGCTTGGTCGGACAGGGGAGCGATGAGCAGTTCTTC.

This clone has just one count. The chain combines TRBV7-3 with TRBJ2-7; a weak D match, TRBD2 (6 bases). The germline V gene encodes CDR1 SGHTA and CDR2 FQGTGA. The CDR3 length is 15 residues. V lost 2 bases and J lost 2, with 13 bases in between. CDR3 nucleotide sequence: TGTGCCAGCAGCTTAGTCGCTAGCGAGACCTACGAGCAGTACTTC. It yields the protein CASSLVASETYEQYF.

V usage is TRBV5-1 and J usage is TRBJ1-4; possible D gene TRBD1, 6 bases. This CDR3 has 13 residues. V lost 2 bases and J 8 bases, leaving 10 bases between the germline ends. CDR1 and CDR2 from the germline V gene are SGHRS and YFSETQ. CDR3 region: CASSLGTREKLFF. CDR3 nucleotide sequence: TGCGCCAGCAGCTTAGGGACACGCGAAAAACTGTTTTTT.

The chain employs TRBV13 and TRBJ2-7, with 7 positions matching TRBD2. CDR3 size: 15 residues. Losses at the gene ends were 5 bases for V and 0 bases for J; bases not matched to a gene: 7. CDR1 PRHDT and CDR2 FYEKMQ come from the germline V gene (reference sequence). DNA for the CDR3: TGTGCCAGCAGCCCGATCGGGGGGACCTCCTACGAGCAGTACTTC. The encoded protein is CASSPIGGTSYEQYF.

The CDR3 region is CAISAPGVNQPQHF. CDR3 DNA sequence: TGTGCCATCAGCGCCCCAGGGGTAAATCAGCCCCAGCATTTT. The chain has TRBV10-3 and TRBJ1-5, with D tentatively TRBD1 (6 bases). V was clipped by 6 bases and J by 4 bases, with 13 bases between them. This CDR3 region has 14 residues. Per germline, CDR1 ENHRY and CDR2 SYGVKD.

This chain joins TRBV11-3 and TRBJ2-3; TRBD1 matches 10 bases. The length of the CDR3 is 16 residues. CDR1 and CDR2 from the germline V gene are SGHNT and YENEEA. V shed 3 bases, J shed 6 bases, and the junction held 9 bases outside the gene matches. In DNA, the CDR3 is TGTGCCAGCAGCTTGCGAACTGGACAGGGGGTTGATACGCAGTATTTT. It is translated as CASSLRTGQGVDTQYF. The full variable domain, with the rest looked up from reference TRBV11-3 and TRBJ2-3, is EAGVVQSPRYKIIEKKQPVAFWCNPISGHNTLYWYLQNLGQGPELLIRYENEEAVDDSQLPKDRFSAERLKGVDSTLKIQPAELGDSAVYLCASSLRTGQGVDTQYFGPGTRLTVL.

The chain links TRBV4-3 to TRBJ1-2, with 10 bases lining up with TRBD1. The CDR3 runs to 16 residues. CDR1 and CDR2 (germline): LGHNA, YSLEER. With V trimmed by 8 bases and J by 7 bases, 16 bases remained unmatched. The CDR3 DNA reads as TGCGCCAGCTCGCTCCGGACAGGGGGAAGTCTTGGTGGCTACACCTTC. Its translation: CASSLRTGGSLGGYTF.

The chain carries TRBV13 and TRBJ1-1; 10 nucleotides align to TRBD1. CDR1 is PRHDT, CDR2 FYEKMQ, per germline (reference sequence). The CDR3 is 18 amino acids. The V and J ends lost 5 bases and 1 base, in that order; junction bases with no gene match: 13. CDR3 DNA sequence: TGTGCCAGCAGCCACCAGACAGGGGGCTTGGTTGGGAACACTGAAGCTTTCTTT. It translates to CASSHQTGGLVGNTEAFF.

The sample holds one count of this clone. The V and J genes are TRBV2 and TRBJ2-5; 10 positions agree with TRBD2. The CDR3 is made up of 18 amino acids. The V and J ends lost 7 bases and 4 bases, in that order; junction bases with no gene match: 18. CDR1 SNHLY and CDR2 FYNNEI come from the germline V gene. The chain's CDR3 is CASKPSKSGGVKGETQYF. DNA of the CDR3: TGTGCCAGCAAGCCCTCTAAGAGCGGGGGGGTCAAGGGAGAGACCCAGTACTTC.

The gene calls are TRBV5-1 and TRBJ2-7; tentative D call: TRBD1 (6 bases). Germline loops: CDR1 SGHRS, CDR2 YFSETQ. CDR3 length equals 15 residues. V lost 0 bases and J lost 2, with 12 bases in between. CDR3 loop: CASSLEQGRAYEQYF. Written as DNA, the CDR3 is TGCGCCAGCAGCTTGGAACAGGGTCGGGCCTACGAGCAGTACTTC.

This chain connects TRBV7-6 to TRBJ2-3, with 8 bases aligning to TRBD2. After removal of 5 bases from V and 1 base from J, the junction contained 11 bases not matched to a gene. Germline CDR1 and CDR2: SGHVS and FNYEAQ. The CDR3 is 17 amino acids. This CDR3 reads CASSPGAGGEGTDTQYF. CDR3 coding DNA: TGTGCCAGCAGCCCCGGGGCGGGGGGCGAGGGCACAGATACGCAGTATTTT.

The chain couples TRBV5-1 to TRBJ2-2, with TRBD1 matching over 12 bases. Trimming at V came to 4 bases and at J to 4 bases, leaving 11 bases not matched to a gene. The CDR3 runs 18 residues. From germline, CDR1 is SGHRS and CDR2 YFSETQ. CDR3 sequence (DNA): TGCGCCAGCAGCCAAACCGGGACAGGGGGCTCGATCACCGGGGAGCTGTTTTTT. Encoded protein: CASSQTGTGGSITGELFF.

The chain recombines TRBV19 with TRBJ1-5; maybe TRBD1 (5 bases). Trimming removed 1 base at V and 7 bases at J, with 14 bases between. Germline V gives CDR1 LNHDA, CDR2 SQIVND (reference sequence). This CDR3 has 15 residues. The CDR3 region has the DNA TGTGCCAGTAGTATAGGAGCCAGGGTTGGACAGCCCCAGCATTTT. Its protein is CASSIGARVGQPQHF.

The chain recombines TRBV27 with TRBJ2-7; weak D call: TRBD1 (5 bases). Germline-derived CDR1 and CDR2 are MNHEY and SMNVEV (reference sequence). The CDR3 sequence is 13 residues long. V lost 6 bases and J lost 2, with 11 bases in between. The CDR3 sequence: CASSQTETYEQYF. Here the CDR3 DNA reads TGTGCCAGCAGCCAGACAGAGACCTACGAGCAGTACTTC.

The chain is built from TRBV7-2 and TRBJ2-5, with 14 bases fitting TRBD2. Germline values: CDR1 SGHTA, CDR2 FQGNSA. J lost 8 bases, V lost 5 bases, and 10 bases had no gene match. CDR3 length: 16 amino acids. The DNA for the CDR3 is TGTGCCAGCAGCCCCTGGACTAGCGGGGGGTTCGCCACCCAGTACTTC. Amino acids: CASSPWTSGGFATQYF.

The chain carries TRBV5-1 and TRBJ1-1; tentative D call: TRBD1 (5 bases). Trimming cost V 0 bases and J 5 bases, with 11 bases left between them. CDR1 and CDR2 from the germline V gene are SGHRS and YFSETQ. CDR3 length: 14 amino acids. The CDR3 bases are TGCGCCAGCAGCTTGGCGACAGTCCAGACTGAAGCTTTCTTT. Its protein product is CASSLATVQTEAFF. Full variable domain (rest looked up from reference TRBV5-1 and TRBJ1-1): KAGVTQTPRYLIKTRGQQVTLSCSPISGHRSVSWYQQTPGQGLQFLFEYFSETQRNKGNFPGRFSGRQFSNSRSEMNVSTLELGDSALYLCASSLATVQTEAFFGQGTRLTVV.

This chain links TRBV5-6 with TRBJ2-7; D is ambiguous. In germline, CDR1 is SGHDT, CDR2 YYEEEE. The V end was cut by 0 bases, the J end by 0 bases, with 13 bases between. The CDR3 is made up of 16 amino acids. The CDR3 DNA sequence: TGTGCCAGCAGCTTGGTGTCGCAGGCCCTCTCCTACGAGCAGTACTTC. Residues: CASSLVSQALSYEQYF.

The V and J genes are TRBV5-4 and TRBJ2-1; 7 nucleotides align to TRBD2. CDR1 and CDR2 from the germline V gene are SGHNT and YYREEE (reference sequence). The CDR3 runs to 15 residues. Trimming removed 2 bases from V and 9 bases from J; junction bases left unmatched: 11. Here the CDR3 reads CASSFSPGLRSEQFF. As DNA, the CDR3 is TGTGCCAGCAGCTTTTCTCCGGGACTACGAAGTGAGCAGTTCTTC.

This clone appeared a single time. The rearrangement joins TRBV5-1 to TRBJ2-2; D unresolved. Germline V gives CDR1 SGHRS, CDR2 YFSETQ. V was trimmed by 4 bases and J by 3 bases, leaving 10 bases between them. The CDR3 is 14 residues long. The CDR3 sequence is CASSPLTYTGELFF. In DNA form, the CDR3 reads TGCGCCAGCAGCCCGCTGACTTACACCGGGGAGCTGTTTTTT.